One sample yielded the 10 T cell receptor beta chains listed below, sequenced in a study of T-cell reconstitution after alpha-beta-depleted transplantation in children. TCRbeta library construction was performed incorporating unique molecular identifiers. TCRdb reprocessed the PCR reads with MiXCR, giving one entry per CDR3 protein. The sample holds nearly 350,000 distinct CDR3 sequences, 15% to 20% seen once. The sample consisted of PBMCs, mostly from graft donor cells, taken 360 days after TCRalphabeta/CD19-depleted stem cell transplant. The source of these receptors is a male patient aged 2-10 years who had a stem cell transplant for acute lymphoblastic leukemia, so the T cells may come from the graft donor.

The rearrangement links TRBV3-1 to TRBJ1-6; D is possibly TRBD1 (6 bases). This CDR3 has 14 residues. V gave up 0 bases and J gave up 10 bases, with 10 bases separating them. Germline CDR1 and CDR2: LGHDT and YNNKEL (reference sequence). For the CDR3, the DNA is TGTGCCAGCAGCCAAGACACAGGGAGGTCACCCCTCCACTTT. As protein: CASSQDTGRSPLHF.

This clonotype was seen a handful of times. The V and J genes are TRBV27 and TRBJ1-2; TRBD1 is a possible D gene (5 bases). The CDR3 is 16 amino acids. The germline V gene encodes CDR1 MNHEY and CDR2 SMNVEV (reference sequence). The V end lost 10 bases, the J end lost 0 bases, and 21 bases lay between the germline ends. As DNA, the CDR3 is TGTGCCACCGGGCCATTTGGGAGACAGACTAACTATGGCTACACCTTC. Residues: CATGPFGRQTNYGYTF.

At least ten counts were recorded for this clonotype. V and J are TRBV5-1 and TRBJ2-7; D uncertain. CDR1 and CDR2 (germline): SGHRS, YFSETQ. This CDR3 comprises 13 residues. V was trimmed by 0 bases and J by 2 bases, leaving 6 bases between them. Here the CDR3 DNA reads TGCGCCAGCAGCTTGGCCCTAGCCTACGAGCAGTACTTC. Protein sequence: CASSLALAYEQYF.

J is TRBJ2-1 and V is TRBV24-1; the match to TRBD2 covers 14 bases. The CDR3 has 17 amino acids. Trimming cost V 3 bases and J 6 bases; bases outside gene matches: 6. Germline-derived CDR1 and CDR2 are KGHDR and SFDVKD. CDR3 amino acids: CATSDPFGLAGGNEQFF. DNA for the CDR3: TGTGCCACCAGTGATCCGTTTGGACTAGCGGGAGGCAATGAGCAGTTCTTC.

This clonotype was seen just once. The chain joins TRBV4-1 to TRBJ2-3, with TRBD1 matching over 8 bases. The J segment lost 6 bases and the V segment lost 0 bases, leaving 17 bases of the junction unmatched. This CDR3 has 19 amino acids. The V gene's germline CDR1 is MGHRA and CDR2 YSYEKL. The CDR3 sequence: CASSQDRDPGTGDADTQYF. CDR3 in DNA: TGCGCCAGCAGCCAAGATAGGGACCCGGGGACAGGTGATGCGGATACGCAGTATTTT.

This clonotype was counted a few times. The rearrangement joins TRBV7-9 to TRBJ2-7, with D possibly being TRBD2 (6 bases). V was shortened by 3 bases and J by 3 bases, with 9 bases between the two germline ends. From germline, CDR1 is SEHNR and CDR2 FQNEAQ (reference sequence). CDR3 length: 13 residues. CDR3 residues: CASSFLGGYEQYF. DNA of the CDR3: TGTGCCAGCAGCTTCCTCGGGGGCTACGAGCAGTACTTC.

The rearrangement links TRBV12-3 or TRBV12-4 to TRBJ1-2; D unclear. The V and J ends lost 2 bases and 6 bases respectively, with 10 bases between them. This CDR3 has 13 residues. CDR3 loop: CASSLSPENGYTF. DNA for the CDR3: TGTGCCAGCAGTTTAAGTCCGGAGAATGGCTACACCTTC.

This clonotype was found many times. The chain links TRBV5-1 to TRBJ1-2; D is uncertain. There are 14 residues in the CDR3. V lost 5 bases and J 0 bases, leaving 11 bases between the germline ends. Germline CDR1 is SGHRS and CDR2 is YFSETQ. In nucleotides, the CDR3 is TGCGCCAGCAGGGGAGATCTAGCTAACTATGGCTACACCTTC. Translation gives CASRGDLANYGYTF.

The table lists this clonotype with a few counts. V gene TRBV7-8 combines with J gene TRBJ1-5; D is undetermined. The V end lost 0 bases, the J end lost 7 bases, and 10 bases lay between the germline ends. The V gene's germline CDR1 is SGHVS and CDR2 FQNEAQ. This CDR3 has 14 amino acids. The chain's CDR3 is CASSLAGPRQPQHF. The CDR3 region has the DNA TGTGCCAGCAGCTTAGCGGGTCCGAGGCAGCCCCAGCATTTT.

This clonotype was counted once. The chain recombines TRBV20-1 with TRBJ2-1; no definite D call. The germline V and J ends were trimmed by 5 bases and 5 bases, with 10 bases remaining between them. Germline CDR1 is DFQATT and CDR2 is SNEGSKA (reference sequence). The CDR3 sequence is 12 residues long. CDR3 residues: CSAADWDNEQFF. In nucleotides, the CDR3 is TGCAGTGCTGCCGACTGGGACAATGAGCAGTTCTTC.